A selection of T cell receptor beta chains follows, all from one sample in a study of T cell changes during pregnancy in multiple sclerosis. Repertoires were generated with immunoSEQ multiplex PCR, while TCRdb's copy carries only in-frame clones and drops some. The data contain about 40,000 clones, approximately 94% of them seen just once; the ten biggest clones take up over 1.5%. Specimen: peripheral blood, collected in the third trimester of pregnancy. These TCRs come from a female donor with multiple sclerosis, enrolled in a pregnancy study. CDR3s include the opening cysteine and the closing phenylalanine or tryptophan. The D gene is left open where the match is weak. Size values are once, few and many counts, or a class for expanded clones, and some rows have none.

14,TRBV27,TRBJ1-6,.,few,CASSAGALNSPLHF,TGTGCCAGCAGTGCAGGGGCCCTTAATTCACCCCTCCACTTT
17,TRBV28,TRBJ2-1,TRBD1,.,CASSFPLSTGDRNEQFF,TGTGCCAGCAGTTTTCCTCTCTCGACAGGGGACCGCAATGAGCAGTTCTTC
18,TRBV10-2,TRBJ2-6,.,once,CASRRYKDSGSGANVLTF,TGCGCCAGCCGCCGATACAAAGATTCTGGCTCTGGGGCCAACGTCCTGACTTTC
15,TRBV30,TRBJ2-2,TRBD2,.,CATAPSGSYTGELFF,TGTGCCACCGCACCAAGCGGGAGCTACACCGGGGAGCTGTTTTTT
14,TRBV9,TRBJ2-7,TRBD2,.,CASSVDSGSYEQYF,TGTGCCAGCAGCGTAGATAGCGGGTCCTACGAGCAGTACTTC
13,TRBV2,TRBJ2-1,TRBD2,.,CASLPGGRNEQFF,TGTGCCAGCCTCCCCGGCGGGAGGAATGAGCAGTTCTTC
15,TRBV5-1,TRBJ1-3,.,.,CASSEGGGSGNTIYF,TGCGCCAGCAGCGAGGGGGGGGGCTCTGGAAACACCATATATTTT
15,TRBV6-6,TRBJ1-5,.,.,CASSPQGNSNQPQHF,TGTGCCAGCAGCCCACAGGGAAATAGCAATCAGCCCCAGCATTTT
13,TRBV19,TRBJ1-5,TRBD1,.,CASSDRADQPQHF,TGTGCCAGTAGTGACAGGGCTGATCAGCCCCAGCATTTT
18,TRBV1,TRBJ2-7,.,.,CTSSHLKERAGGPYEQYF,TGCACCAGCAGCCACCTCAAAGAGAGAGCGGGAGGGCCCTACGAGCAGTACTTC
14,TRBV19,TRBJ2-1,TRBD1,.,CASNNRDRSNEQFF,TGTGCCAGTAACAATAGGGACAGGAGTAATGAGCAGTTCTTC
14,TRBV7-9,TRBJ1-1,TRBD1,.,CASSPGTANTEAFF,TGTGCCAGCAGCCCTGGGACAGCGAACACTGAAGCTTTCTTT
17,TRBV10-2,TRBJ2-1,TRBD2,.,CASSRFGGDYLYNEQFF,TGCGCCAGCAGTCGCTTTGGGGGGGACTACCTCTACAATGAGCAGTTCTTC
15,TRBV7-6,TRBJ1-3,.,.,CASSPQGTSGNTIYF,TGTGCCAGCAGCCCCCAGGGAACCTCTGGAAACACCATATATTTT
15,TRBV5-1,TRBJ1-1,.,.,CASSTAVGVNTEAFF,TGCGCCAGCAGCACAGCCGTCGGGGTGAACACTGAAGCTTTCTTT
13,TRBV7-9,TRBJ1-4,TRBD1,.,CASSSTGTGDRFF,TGTGCCAGCAGCTCTACCGGGACAGGCGATAGGTTTTTT
15,TRBV19,TRBJ2-4,.,.,CASSIGASAKNIQYF,TGTGCCAGTAGTATAGGCGCCTCTGCTAAAAACATTCAGTACTTC
15,TRBV10-3,TRBJ1-1,.,.,CAISEYNRDLSEAFF,TGTGCCATCAGTGAGTACAACAGGGATCTGTCTGAAGCTTTCTTT
13,TRBV19,TRBJ1-4,TRBD1,.,CASATGNSEKLFF,TGTGCCAGCGCGACAGGGAATAGTGAAAAACTGTTTTTT
12,TRBV28,TRBJ1-2,.,.,CASSLGGYGYTF,TGTGCCAGCAGTTTAGGCGGCTATGGCTACACCTTC
16,TRBV10-3,TRBJ2-5,TRBD2,once,CAISESLAGGQETQYF,TGTGCCATCAGTGAGTCTCTAGCGGGAGGGCAGGAGACCCAGTACTTC
15,TRBV6-1,TRBJ2-1,TRBD2,.,CASGGGSGIYNEQFF,TGTGCCAGCGGGGGTGGTAGCGGGATTTACAATGAGCAGTTCTTC
13,TRBV5-1,TRBJ2-7,TRBD2,.,CASKAGGSYEQYF,TGCGCCAGCAAAGCGGGGGGGTCCTACGAGCAGTACTTC
14,TRBV27,TRBJ2-7,.,.,CASSLQGSSYEQYF,TGTGCCAGCAGTTTACAGGGATCCTCCTACGAGCAGTACTTC
16,TRBV18,TRBJ1-1,.,.,CASSQDRVFSNTEAFF,TGTGCCAGCTCCCAAGACAGAGTCTTCTCCAACACTGAAGCTTTCTTT
11,TRBV20-1,TRBJ1-2,.,.,CSARDPPQGPF,TGCAGTGCTAGAGATCCCCCCCAGGGCCCCTTC
16,TRBV7-6,TRBJ2-2,.,.,CASSLGASPTTGELFF,TGTGCCAGCAGCTTAGGGGCCAGCCCCACCACCGGGGAGCTGTTTTTT
17,TRBV4-2,TRBJ2-3,TRBD2,once,CASSQDGGGGPTDTQYF,TGTGCCAGCAGCCAAGACGGGGGGGGAGGGCCCACAGATACGCAGTATTTT
14,TRBV7-9,TRBJ2-1,TRBD2,.,CASVSGGSYNEQFF,TGTGCCAGCGTCAGCGGGGGCTCCTACAATGAGCAGTTCTTC
18,TRBV28,TRBJ2-7,TRBD2,once,CASSQLVTLAGSSYEQYF,TGTGCCAGCAGTCAACTCGTTACACTAGCGGGGAGCTCCTACGAGCAGTACTTC
15,TRBV7-3,TRBJ2-1,TRBD2,.,CASSDSAGGNNEQFF,TGTGCCAGCAGCGACTCAGCGGGAGGCAACAATGAGCAGTTCTTC
15,TRBV6-1,TRBJ2-6,TRBD1,.,CASGQVRSGANVLTF,TGTGCCAGCGGACAGGTCCGCTCTGGGGCCAACGTCCTGACTTTC
14,TRBV2,TRBJ2-7,.,.,CASSDRQYTYEQYF,TGTGCCAGCAGTGACAGACAATATACCTACGAGCAGTACTTC
17,TRBV19,TRBJ2-1,TRBD1,once,CASSMLPGTGGMNEQFF,TGTGCCAGTAGTATGCTACCCGGGACAGGGGGCATGAATGAGCAGTTCTTC
14,TRBV19,TRBJ1-2,.,.,CASSRVGGYDGYTF,TGTGCCAGTAGTCGGGTAGGGGGATACGATGGCTACACCTTC
15,TRBV15,TRBJ2-3,TRBD2,.,CATSSLAGGPDTQYF,TGTGCCACCAGCAGTCTAGCGGGGGGGCCTGATACGCAGTATTTT
19,TRBV5-1,TRBJ2-3,TRBD2,.,CASQLGLAGIFPSTDTQYF,TGCGCCAGCCAATTAGGACTAGCGGGGATTTTCCCTAGCACAGATACGCAGTATTTT
14,TRBV7-9,TRBJ1-3,TRBD1,.,CASSPGTAGNTIYF,TGTGCCAGCAGCCCCGGGACAGCTGGAAACACCATATATTTT
15,TRBV4-1,TRBJ1-1,.,.,CASSQVVRDTAEAFF,TGCGCCAGCAGCCAAGTCGTAAGAGACACCGCTGAAGCTTTCTTT
15,TRBV2,TRBJ2-7,.,.,CASSELAGPTYEQYF,TGTGCCAGCAGTGAACTGGCGGGACCAACCTACGAGCAGTACTTC
17,TRBV4-3,TRBJ2-1,TRBD2,.,CASSQEGTSGYYNEQFF,TGCGCCAGCAGCCAAGAAGGGACTAGCGGATACTACAATGAGCAGTTCTTC
17,TRBV18,TRBJ2-1,TRBD2,.,CASSPFFGGISYNEQFF,TGTGCCAGCTCACCTTTTTTCGGGGGGATCTCCTACAATGAGCAGTTCTTC
16,TRBV28,TRBJ2-7,.,once,CASSYRGDTSIYEQYF,TGTGCCAGCAGTTACCGAGGGGACACCAGCATCTACGAGCAGTACTTC
16,TRBV7-6,TRBJ2-5,.,.,CASSLLGGGPTETQYF,TGTGCCAGCAGCTTATTAGGGGGAGGGCCCACGGAGACCCAGTACTTC
16,TRBV11-3,TRBJ2-1,.,.,CASSSYRSSSYNEQFF,TGTGCCAGCAGCTCCTACAGGTCGAGCTCCTACAATGAGCAGTTCTTC